What follows are 6 T cell receptor beta chains derived from one specimen sequenced in a study of blood T cell repertoires in COVID-19. The table came from immunoSEQ multiplex PCR; TCRdb's copy has only in-frame clones and leaves some out. The top ten hold approximately 5% of the sample, which has approximately 150,000 clones, approximately 90% seen once. What was sequenced was peripheral blood. These receptors came from a man aged 18 to 35 with COVID-19, enrolled during active disease.

This clone was detected only once. This chain uses TRBV7-9 with TRBJ2-1, with 9 bases identical to TRBD2. The CDR3 has 16 residues. Germline trimming cut 0 bases from V and 4 bases from J; bases unmatched to any gene: 4. Germline V gene data show CDR1 as SEHNR and CDR2 as FQNEAQ (reference sequence). The CDR3 sequence: CASSLALAGSYNEQFF. The CDR3 DNA is TGTGCCAGCAGCTTAGCCCTAGCGGGGTCATACAATGAGCAGTTCTTC.

The gene calls are TRBV5-3 and TRBJ1-5, with 7 bases aligning to TRBD1. TRBV5-3 is sorted into the ORF group, with uncertain function. This CDR3 region has 14 residues. Trimming at V came to 7 bases and at J to 7 bases, leaving 11 bases not matched to a gene. CDR3: CARGPKGAGQPQHF. The CDR3 DNA follows: TGTGCCAGAGGGCCAAAGGGGGCCGGACAGCCCCAGCATTTT.

The chain carries TRBV13 and TRBJ1-1, with D possibly TRBD1 on 6 matching bases. Trimming pared 5 bases from V and 1 base from J, leaving 14 bases between. Germline CDR1 and CDR2: PRHDT and FYEKMQ (reference sequence). The CDR3 sequence is 15 residues long. The CDR3 sequence is CASSLVRGGNTEAFF. The DNA of the CDR3 is TGTGCCAGCAGCCTCGTCAGGGGCGGGAACACTGAAGCTTTCTTT. Together with reference TRBV13 and TRBJ1-1, the CDR3 gives the full variable domain: AAGVIQSPRHLIKEKRETATLKCYPIPRHDTVYWYQQGPGQDPQFLISFYEKMQSDKGSIPDRFSAQQFSDYHSELNMSSLELGDSALYFCASSLVRGGNTEAFFGQGTRLTVV.

This clone was counted many times. The V and J genes are TRBV25-1 and TRBJ1-6; D not certain. Trimming stripped 7 bases from V and 6 bases from J, with 13 bases between. Germline CDR1 and CDR2: MGHDK and SYGVNS. CDR3 length: 14 residues. The chain's CDR3 is CASTEGRTNSPLHF. CDR3 in DNA: TGTGCCAGCACCGAGGGCAGGACTAATTCACCCCTCCACTTT. Looking up the rest from reference TRBV25-1 and TRBJ1-6 gives the full variable domain: EADIYQTPRYLVIGTGKKITLECSQTMGHDKMYWYQQDPGMELHLIHYSYGVNSTEKGDLSSESTVSRIRTEHFPLTLESARPSHTSQYLCASTEGRTNSPLHFGNGTRLTVT.

V is TRBV7-2 and J is TRBJ2-7; 13 bases match TRBD2. CDR1 is SGHTA and CDR2 is FQGNSA in the germline V gene. This CDR3 region has 18 residues. V was pared by 1 base and J by 2 bases, with 8 bases of the junction left unmatched. CDR3: CASSLEPGLAGWAYEQYF. CDR3 DNA sequence: TGTGCCAGCAGCTTAGAACCGGGACTAGCGGGATGGGCCTACGAGCAGTACTTC.

This clone was counted a few times. The rearrangement links TRBV28 to TRBJ1-5, with D perhaps matching TRBD1 (6 bases). Trimming stripped 10 bases from V and 0 bases from J, with 19 bases between. Per germline, CDR1 MDHEN and CDR2 SYDVKM. This CDR3 has 16 amino acids. Written as DNA, the CDR3 is TGTGCCATCAGCGTTGGGAGGGGGTATAGCAATCAGCCCCAGCATTTT. Protein sequence: CAISVGRGYSNQPQHF.